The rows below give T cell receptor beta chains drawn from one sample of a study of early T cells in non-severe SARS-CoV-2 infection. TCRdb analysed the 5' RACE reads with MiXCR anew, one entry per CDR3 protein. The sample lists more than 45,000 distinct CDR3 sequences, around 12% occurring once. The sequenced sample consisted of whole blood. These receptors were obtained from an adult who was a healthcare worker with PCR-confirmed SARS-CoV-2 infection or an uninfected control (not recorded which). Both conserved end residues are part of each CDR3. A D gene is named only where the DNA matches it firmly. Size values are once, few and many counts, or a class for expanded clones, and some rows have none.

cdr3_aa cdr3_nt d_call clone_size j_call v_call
CASSASTGTNTGEMFF TGTGCCAGCAGTGCTTCGACAGGGACCAACACCGGGGAGATGTTTTTT TRBD1 NA TRBJ2-2 TRBV6-1
CASSPGTGTMEQFF TGTGCCAGCAGCCCAGGGACAGGGACAATGGAGCAGTTCTTC TRBD1 NA TRBJ2-1 TRBV9
CSAKPNWDYNEQFF TGCAGTGCTAAACCTAACTGGGACTACAATGAGCAGTTCTTC NA few TRBJ2-1 TRBV20-1
CASSADRNTEAFF TGTGCCAGCAGCGCCGACCGGAACACTGAAGCTTTCTTT NA many TRBJ1-1 TRBV7-2
CASSLTEGIPGASPLHF TGCGCCAGCAGCTTAACGGAGGGGATCCCCGGGGCTTCACCCCTCCACTTT NA few TRBJ1-6 TRBV5-1
CASSPDRRRPGELFF TGCGCCAGCAGCCCGGACCGCCGAAGGCCCGGGGAGCTGTTTTTT NA NA TRBJ2-2 TRBV5-1
CASSSGTSQTGELFF TGTGCCAGCAGCTCCGGGACTAGTCAGACCGGGGAGCTGTTTTTT TRBD2 NA TRBJ2-2 TRBV5-4
CASSHRDNNQPQHF TGTGCCAGCAGCCACCGGGACAACAATCAGCCCCAGCATTTT NA few TRBJ1-5 TRBV7-9
CASNPARGDNSPLHF TGTGCCAGCAACCCGGCCAGGGGGGATAATTCACCCCTCCACTTT TRBD1 NA TRBJ1-6 TRBV2
CSATPDSNQPQHF TGCAGTGCTACCCCCGACAGCAATCAGCCCCAGCATTTT NA many TRBJ1-5 TRBV20-1
CATSGGLQETQYF TGTGCCACCAGCGGAGGCCTCCAAGAGACCCAGTACTTC NA few TRBJ2-5 TRBV15